Listed below are T cell receptor beta chains from one sample, sequenced in a study of response to subunit inactivated influenza vaccine. TCRdb processed the RT-PCR reads anew with MiXCR; each CDR3 protein has one entry. In the table there are a few hundred thousand distinct CDR3 sequences, around 15% of which are singletons. The specimen was PBMCs from blood, collected 12 days after vaccination. The receptors originated from a man aged 45-65 years who received an inactivated influenza vaccine. CDR3s include the opening cysteine and the closing phenylalanine or tryptophan. A D gene is named only where the DNA matches it firmly. Size values are once, few and many counts, or a class for expanded clones, and some rows have none.

V,D,size,J,DNA,CDR3
TRBV18,NA,NA,TRBJ2-5,TGTGCCAGCTCACCAAGGGCAGACCGGGAGACCCAGTACTTC,CASSPRADRETQYF
TRBV20-1,TRBD2,many,TRBJ2-3,TGCAGTGCCAAACTAGCGGGGGAAGGCACAGATACGCAGTATTTT,CSAKLAGEGTDTQYF
TRBV9,NA,few,TRBJ2-7,TGTGCCAGCAGCGATCTCGCGGGGGAGCAGTACTTC,CASSDLAGEQYF
TRBV29-1,TRBD1,many,TRBJ2-3,TGCAGCGTCGCTGGGACAGGAGATACCACAGATACGCAGTATTTT,CSVAGTGDTTDTQYF
TRBV5-1,TRBD2,NA,TRBJ2-3,TGCGCCAGCAGCCCCCAACTAGCGGGGGGGCCCGCAGATACGCAGTATTTT,CASSPQLAGGPADTQYF
TRBV7-2,NA,few,TRBJ1-2,TGTGCCAGCAGCTACTCCCCAGGACCTAACTATGGCTACACCTTC,CASSYSPGPNYGYTF
TRBV10-3,TRBD2,many,TRBJ2-7,TGTGCCATCACTAGCGGGGGTATGTCCTACGAGCAGTACTTC,CAITSGGMSYEQYF
TRBV5-1,NA,few,TRBJ2-3,TGCGCCAGCAGCTTGGTTATCGGGAGCACAGATACGCAGTATTTT,CASSLVIGSTDTQYF
TRBV12-3/TRBV12-4,NA,many,TRBJ1-3,TGTGCCAGCAGTCTCAGGGGCTTCTCTGGAAACACCATATATTTT,CASSLRGFSGNTIYF
TRBV12-3/TRBV12-4,TRBD1,few,TRBJ1-4,TGTGCCAGCACCCCGGACAGGGGGCATGAAAAACTGTTTTTT,CASTPDRGHEKLFF
TRBV4-1,NA,NA,TRBJ2-1,TGCGCCAGCAGCCCCCTGGAGGGGCCTGCCTACAATGAGCAGTTCTTC,CASSPLEGPAYNEQFF
TRBV15,TRBD2,few,TRBJ2-7,TGTGCCACCAGCAGAGATCTGGGGCGGGAGCTGTACGAGCAGTACTTC,CATSRDLGRELYEQYF
TRBV15,NA,NA,TRBJ2-7,TGTGCCACCAGCAGAGAAGAAAAAGTAGGACATCACTACGAGCAGTACTTC,CATSREEKVGHHYEQYF
TRBV27,NA,many,TRBJ1-1,TGTGCCAGCAGTTTCAGCATACTGAACACTGAAGCTTTCTTT,CASSFSILNTEAFF
TRBV27,NA,NA,TRBJ2-1,TGTGCCAGCAGTTTGTCGGTAAACAATGAGCAGTTCTTC,CASSLSVNNEQFF
TRBV30,NA,few,TRBJ2-3,TGTGCCTGGAGTGTGGTCCAGACGCAGTATTTT,CAWSVVQTQYF
TRBV5-5,NA,NA,TRBJ2-2,TGTGCCAGCAGCTCCGGGACGGATAACACCGGGGAGCTGTTTTTT,CASSSGTDNTGELFF
TRBV14,NA,NA,TRBJ2-2,TGTGCCAGCAGCCCCCTCCTAGCCTACGCCGGGGAGCTGTTTTTT,CASSPLLAYAGELFF
TRBV28,TRBD1,many,TRBJ2-2,TGTGCCAGCAGGTCCGGGACAGATTACACCGGGGAGCTGTTTTTT,CASRSGTDYTGELFF
TRBV7-9,NA,NA,TRBJ1-2,TGTGCCAGCAGCTTAGTCCCCACGGACTATGGCTACACCTTC,CASSLVPTDYGYTF
TRBV10-3,NA,NA,TRBJ1-5,TGTGCCATCAGTGAGGCAGGGATTAGCAATCAGCCCCAGCATTTT,CAISEAGISNQPQHF
TRBV3-1,NA,NA,TRBJ2-7,TGTGCCAGCAGCCCAAAGGCGGGGCCCGACGAGCAGTACTTC,CASSPKAGPDEQYF
TRBV24-1,TRBD2,few,TRBJ2-2,TGTGCCACCAGTGATCCCACTAGCGGGGGGCTCTCCGTGAACACCGGGGAGCTGTTTTTT,CATSDPTSGGLSVNTGELFF
TRBV9,NA,NA,TRBJ2-5,TGTGCCAGCAGCCCACCAGAATTTCAAGAGACCCAGTACTTC,CASSPPEFQETQYF
TRBV12-3/TRBV12-4,TRBD2,NA,TRBJ2-5,TGTGCCAGCAGCCACCCCAGCGGGGGGGCGGTTAAAGAGACCCAGTACTTC,CASSHPSGGAVKETQYF
TRBV28,NA,many,TRBJ2-1,TGTGCCAGCAGTAACGGGCCTCCCAGGAATGAGCAGTTCTTC,CASSNGPPRNEQFF
TRBV4-3,NA,NA,TRBJ2-2,TGCGCCAGCAGCCCGGGACCGACGAACACCGGGGAGCTGTTTTTT,CASSPGPTNTGELFF
TRBV20-1,NA,NA,TRBJ2-7,TGCAGTGCTCCTGGGGAACAGCTTGCCTACGAGCAGTACTTC,CSAPGEQLAYEQYF
TRBV6-2/TRBV6-3,TRBD2,NA,TRBJ2-1,TGTGCCAGCAGGTCTGTCACCCTAGCGGGAGGCTATGAGCAGTTCTTC,CASRSVTLAGGYEQFF
TRBV7-2,NA,few,TRBJ2-2,TGTGCCAGCAGCTTAAAGCGAACGAACACCGGGGAGCTGTTTTTT,CASSLKRTNTGELFF
TRBV3-1,NA,NA,TRBJ2-7,TGTGCCAGCAGGGAGAGTACACTTGGTGGCGAGCAGTACTTC,CASRESTLGGEQYF
TRBV6-1,NA,few,TRBJ1-1,TGTGCCAGCAGTAATTCATACCGGAACACTGAAGCTTTCTTT,CASSNSYRNTEAFF
TRBV9,NA,few,TRBJ2-3,TGTGCCAGCAGCGTAGATTCCTGGGGGGGCAGTACGCAGTATTTT,CASSVDSWGGSTQYF
TRBV21-1,NA,NA,TRBJ2-1,TGTGCCAGCAGCATAATTGGACAGGCCTACAATGAGCAGTTCTTC,CASSIIGQAYNEQFF
TRBV20-1,TRBD2,few,TRBJ2-5,TGCAGTGCTAGCCTTACCGGGACTAGCGGGAGAACCCAGTACTTC,CSASLTGTSGRTQYF
TRBV29-1,NA,few,TRBJ1-2,TGCAGCGTAACAGACTACTATGGCTACACCTTC,CSVTDYYGYTF
TRBV7-9,NA,once,TRBJ2-7,TGTGCCAGCACCGCCGGACGCAGGGAGGTAGTCTACGAGCAGTACTTC,CASTAGRREVVYEQYF
TRBV7-9,TRBD2,NA,TRBJ2-1,TGTGCCAGCAGCAGATTGGGACTAGCGGGAGGTAGGGAGCAGTTCTTC,CASSRLGLAGGREQFF
TRBV12-3/TRBV12-4,NA,few,TRBJ2-7,TGTGCCAGCAGCTTACGAATTAACGAGCAGTACTTC,CASSLRINEQYF
TRBV20-1,TRBD2,many,TRBJ2-1,TGCAGTGTAGTTGGCGGGAGAGGCAATGAGCAGTTCTTC,CSVVGGRGNEQFF
TRBV12-3/TRBV12-4,NA,NA,TRBJ2-3,TGTGCCAGCAGTCTGGGACTCCGGGCAGATACGCAGTATTTT,CASSLGLRADTQYF
TRBV24-1,NA,NA,TRBJ2-5,TGTGCCACCAGTGATGCCCGGGACCGCGCCCAAGAGACCCAGTACTTC,CATSDARDRAQETQYF
TRBV7-2,TRBD1,NA,TRBJ1-3,TGTGCCAGCAGTCAGACAGGGGGACCTGGAAACACCATATATTTT,CASSQTGGPGNTIYF
TRBV4-3,TRBD1,NA,TRBJ1-3,TGCGCCAGCAGCCAGGGCGGGGACAGGAGCTACTCTGGAAACACCATATATTTT,CASSQGGDRSYSGNTIYF
TRBV10-3,TRBD1,many,TRBJ2-7,TGTGCCACGGGACAGGGTACGATCGAGCAGTACTTC,CATGQGTIEQYF
TRBV20-1,NA,NA,TRBJ2-5,TGCAGTGCTAGCCTAGGGGGGGTCCAGTACTTC,CSASLGGVQYF